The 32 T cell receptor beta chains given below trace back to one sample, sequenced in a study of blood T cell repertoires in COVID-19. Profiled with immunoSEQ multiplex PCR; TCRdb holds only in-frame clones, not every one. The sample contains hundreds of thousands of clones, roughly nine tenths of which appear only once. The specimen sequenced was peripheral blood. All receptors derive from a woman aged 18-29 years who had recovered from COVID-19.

The CDR3 coding sequence is TGTGCCAGCAGCGTAGTAGGACTAACCTACAATGAGCAGTTCTTC. Encoded protein: CASSVVGLTYNEQFF. This sequence joins TRBV9 and TRBJ2-1; TRBD2 might be the D (6 bases). There are 15 residues in the CDR3. Per germline, CDR1 SGDLS and CDR2 YYNGEE. Trimming cost V 0 bases and J 2 bases, with 9 bases left between them.

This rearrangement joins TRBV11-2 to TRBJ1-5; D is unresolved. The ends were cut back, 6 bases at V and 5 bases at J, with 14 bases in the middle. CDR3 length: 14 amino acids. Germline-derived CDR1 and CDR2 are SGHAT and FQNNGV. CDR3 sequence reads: CASSHLGRHQPQHF. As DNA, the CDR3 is TGTGCCAGCAGTCATCTTGGGAGACATCAGCCCCAGCATTTT. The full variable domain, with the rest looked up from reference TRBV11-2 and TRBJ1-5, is EAGVAQSPRYKIIEKRQSVAFWCNPISGHATLYWYQQILGQGPKLLIQFQNNGVVDDSQLPKDRFSAERLKGVDSTLKIQPAKLEDSAVYLCASSHLGRHQPQHFGDGTRLSIL.

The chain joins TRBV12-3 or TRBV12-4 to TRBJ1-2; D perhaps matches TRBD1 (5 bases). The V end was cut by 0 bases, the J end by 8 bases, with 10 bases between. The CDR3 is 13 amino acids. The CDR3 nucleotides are TGTGCCAGCAGTTTAGCCCAGGGTTGGGGCTACACCTTC. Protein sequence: CASSLAQGWGYTF.

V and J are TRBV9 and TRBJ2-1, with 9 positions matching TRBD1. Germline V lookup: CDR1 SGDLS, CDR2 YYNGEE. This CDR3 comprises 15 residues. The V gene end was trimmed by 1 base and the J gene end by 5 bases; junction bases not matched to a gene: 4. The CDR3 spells CASSVWDRDDNEQFF. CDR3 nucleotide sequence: TGTGCCAGCAGCGTATGGGACAGGGACGACAATGAGCAGTTCTTC.

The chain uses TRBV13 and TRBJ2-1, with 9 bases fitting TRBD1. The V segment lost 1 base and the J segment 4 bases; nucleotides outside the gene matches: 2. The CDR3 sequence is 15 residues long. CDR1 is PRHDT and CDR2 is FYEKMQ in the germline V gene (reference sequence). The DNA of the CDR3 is TGTGCCAGCAGCTTAGAACAGGGGGCTTACAATGAGCAGTTCTTC. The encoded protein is CASSLEQGAYNEQFF.

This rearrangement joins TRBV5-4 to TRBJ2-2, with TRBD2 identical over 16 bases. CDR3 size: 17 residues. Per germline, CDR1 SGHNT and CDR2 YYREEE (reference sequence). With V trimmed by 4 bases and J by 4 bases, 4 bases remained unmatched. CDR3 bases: TGTGCCAGCAGCCGGGGACTAGCGGGAGGGGGCACCGGGGAGCTGTTTTTT. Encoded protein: CASSRGLAGGGTGELFF.

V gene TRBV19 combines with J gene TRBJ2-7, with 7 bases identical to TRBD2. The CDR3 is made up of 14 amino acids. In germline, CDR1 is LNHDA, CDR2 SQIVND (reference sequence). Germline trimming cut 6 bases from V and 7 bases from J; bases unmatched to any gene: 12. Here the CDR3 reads CASSLSGTTAEQYF. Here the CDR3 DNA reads TGTGCCAGTAGCCTCTCCGGGACTACGGCAGAGCAGTACTTC. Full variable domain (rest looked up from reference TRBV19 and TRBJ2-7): DGGITQSPKYLFRKEGQNVTLSCEQNLNHDAMYWYRQDPGQGLRLIYYSQIVNDFQKGDIAEGYSVSREKKESFPLTVTSAQKNPTAFYLCASSLSGTTAEQYFGPGTRLTVT.

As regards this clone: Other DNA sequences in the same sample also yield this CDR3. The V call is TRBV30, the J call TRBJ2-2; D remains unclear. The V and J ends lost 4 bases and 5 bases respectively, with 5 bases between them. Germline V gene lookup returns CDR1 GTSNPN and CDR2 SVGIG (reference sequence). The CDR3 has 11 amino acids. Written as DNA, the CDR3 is TGTGCCTGGACAGGTACCGGGGAGCTGTTTTTT. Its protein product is CAWTGTGELFF.

CDR3 sequence: CASSETGFEQFF. CDR3 DNA: TGTGCCAGCAGTGAGACAGGGTTTGAGCAGTTCTTC. This chain connects TRBV2 to TRBJ2-1; 7 nucleotides match TRBD1. The V gene's germline CDR1 is SNHLY and CDR2 FYNNEI. The CDR3 loop spans 12 amino acids. Trimming cost V 3 bases and J 9 bases; bases outside gene matches: 2.

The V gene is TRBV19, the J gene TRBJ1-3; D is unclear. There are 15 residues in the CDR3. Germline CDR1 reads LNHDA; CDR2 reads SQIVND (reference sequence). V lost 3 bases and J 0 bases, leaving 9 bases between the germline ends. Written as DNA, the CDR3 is TGTGCCAGTAGTATTCCTAAGCTCTCTGGAAACACCATATATTTT. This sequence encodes CASSIPKLSGNTIYF.

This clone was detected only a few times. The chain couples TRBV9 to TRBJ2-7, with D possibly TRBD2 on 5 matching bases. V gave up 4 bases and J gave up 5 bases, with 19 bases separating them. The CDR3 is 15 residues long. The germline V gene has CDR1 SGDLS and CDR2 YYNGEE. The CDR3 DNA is TGTGCCAGCAGCCCGCGTGAGGGAGAATGGGACGAGCAGTACTTC. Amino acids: CASSPREGEWDEQYF.

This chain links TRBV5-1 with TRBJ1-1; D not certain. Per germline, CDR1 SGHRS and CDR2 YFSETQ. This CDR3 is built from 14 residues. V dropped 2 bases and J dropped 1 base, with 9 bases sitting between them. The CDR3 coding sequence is TGCGCCAGCAGCTTCAATGCCAGGAACACTGAAGCTTTCTTT. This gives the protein CASSFNARNTEAFF.

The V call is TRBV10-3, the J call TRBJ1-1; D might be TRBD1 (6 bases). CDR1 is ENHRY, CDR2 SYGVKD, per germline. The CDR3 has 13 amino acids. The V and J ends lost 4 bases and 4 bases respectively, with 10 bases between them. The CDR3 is CAISVVGGTEAFF. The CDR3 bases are TGTGCCATCAGTGTAGTAGGGGGCACTGAAGCTTTCTTT.

CDR3 coding DNA: TGTGCCATCAGTGACGGCAGGATGAACACTGAAGCTTTCTTT. Amino acid sequence: CAISDGRMNTEAFF. The V call is TRBV10-3, the J call TRBJ1-1; D is uncertain. Germline CDR1 reads ENHRY; CDR2 reads SYGVKD. CDR3 size: 14 residues. The V gene lost 3 bases and the J gene lost 0 bases, with 8 bases spanning the gap.

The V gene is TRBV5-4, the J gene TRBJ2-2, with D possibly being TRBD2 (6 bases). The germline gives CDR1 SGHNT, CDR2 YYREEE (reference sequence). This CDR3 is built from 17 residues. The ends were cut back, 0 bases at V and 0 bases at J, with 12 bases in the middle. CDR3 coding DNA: TGTGCCAGCAGCTTGGGTCTTAGCGGATCGAACACCGGGGAGCTGTTTTTT. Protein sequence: CASSLGLSGSNTGELFF.

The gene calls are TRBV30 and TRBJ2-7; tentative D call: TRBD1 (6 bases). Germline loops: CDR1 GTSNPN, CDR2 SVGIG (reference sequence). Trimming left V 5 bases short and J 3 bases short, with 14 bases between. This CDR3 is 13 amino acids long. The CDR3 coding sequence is TGTGCCTGGTTCCACCAGGGGAACTACGAGCAGTACTTC. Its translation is CAWFHQGNYEQYF. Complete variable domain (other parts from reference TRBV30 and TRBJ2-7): SQTIHQWPATLVQPVGSPLSLECTVEGTSNPNLYWYRQAAGRGLQLLFYSVGIGQISSEVPQNLSASRPQDRQFILSSKKLLLSDSGFYLCAWFHQGNYEQYFGPGTRLTVT.

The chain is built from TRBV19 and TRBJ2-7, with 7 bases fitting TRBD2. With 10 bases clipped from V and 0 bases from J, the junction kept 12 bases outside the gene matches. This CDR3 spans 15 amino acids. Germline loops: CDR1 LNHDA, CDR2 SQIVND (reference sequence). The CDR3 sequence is CATTRGPGGSYEQYF. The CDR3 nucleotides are TGTGCCACCACCCGGGGTCCGGGAGGCTCCTACGAGCAGTACTTC.

The CDR3 DNA sequence: TGTGCCAGCAGTTTACGGACAGTAATGAACACTGAAGCTTTCTTT. It yields the protein CASSLRTVMNTEAFF. V usage is TRBV27 and J usage is TRBJ1-1, with D maybe TRBD1 (6 bases). CDR1 MNHEY and CDR2 SMNVEV come from the germline V gene (reference sequence). V was pared by 2 bases and J by 0 bases, with 10 bases between. This CDR3 has 15 amino acids.

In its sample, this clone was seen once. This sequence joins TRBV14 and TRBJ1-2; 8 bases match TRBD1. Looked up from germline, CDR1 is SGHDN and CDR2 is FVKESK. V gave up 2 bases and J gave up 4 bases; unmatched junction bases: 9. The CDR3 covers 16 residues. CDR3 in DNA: TGTGCCAGCAGCCAATCTGGGACAGGCCTCTCCTATGGCTACACCTTC. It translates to CASSQSGTGLSYGYTF. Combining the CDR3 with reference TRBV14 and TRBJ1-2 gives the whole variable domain EAGVTQFPSHSVIEKGQTVTLRCDPISGHDNLYWYRRVMGKEIKFLLHFVKESKQDESGMPNNRFLAERTGGTYSTLKVQPAELEDSGVYFCASSQSGTGLSYGYTFGSGTRLTVV.

The CDR3 here is CASSSPRGYGYTF. The DNA of the CDR3 is TGTGCCAGCAGCTCCCCTAGGGGTTATGGCTACACCTTC. This chain joins TRBV11-2 and TRBJ1-2; D might be TRBD1 (5 bases). Deletions cut 4 bases from V and 5 bases from J, with 11 bases between. The germline V gene has CDR1 SGHAT and CDR2 FQNNGV. This CDR3 is built from 13 residues.

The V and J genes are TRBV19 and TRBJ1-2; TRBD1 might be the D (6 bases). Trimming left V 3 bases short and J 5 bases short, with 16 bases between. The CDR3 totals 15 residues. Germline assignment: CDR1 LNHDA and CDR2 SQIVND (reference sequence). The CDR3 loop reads CASSIPTGRRYGYTF. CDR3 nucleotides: TGTGCCAGTAGTATCCCGACAGGTCGGAGATATGGCTACACCTTC.

DNA of the CDR3: TGCGCCAGCAGTATAGGGGGCCATGAAGCTTTCTTT. This codes for CASSIGGHEAFF. This chain links TRBV5-1 with TRBJ1-1, with 7 bases matching TRBD1. The V segment lost 5 bases and the J segment 7 bases; nucleotides outside the gene matches: 5. CDR1 is SGHRS, CDR2 YFSETQ, per germline. This CDR3 is built from 12 residues.

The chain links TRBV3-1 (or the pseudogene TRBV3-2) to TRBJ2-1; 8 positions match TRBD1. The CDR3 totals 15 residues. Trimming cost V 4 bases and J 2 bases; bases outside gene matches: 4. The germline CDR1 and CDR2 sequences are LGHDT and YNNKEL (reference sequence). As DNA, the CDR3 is TGTGCCAGCAGCCCCGGGGACAGGACCTACAATGAGCAGTTCTTC. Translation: CASSPGDRTYNEQFF.

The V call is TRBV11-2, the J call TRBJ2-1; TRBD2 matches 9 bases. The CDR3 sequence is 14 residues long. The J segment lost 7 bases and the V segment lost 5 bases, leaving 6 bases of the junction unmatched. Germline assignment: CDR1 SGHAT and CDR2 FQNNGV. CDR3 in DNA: TGTGCCAGCAGCATTAGCGGGAGCCTAAATGAGCAGTTCTTC. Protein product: CASSISGSLNEQFF. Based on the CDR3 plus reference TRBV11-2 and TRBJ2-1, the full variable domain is EAGVAQSPRYKIIEKRQSVAFWCNPISGHATLYWYQQILGQGPKLLIQFQNNGVVDDSQLPKDRFSAERLKGVDSTLKIQPAKLEDSAVYLCASSISGSLNEQFFGPGTRLTVL.

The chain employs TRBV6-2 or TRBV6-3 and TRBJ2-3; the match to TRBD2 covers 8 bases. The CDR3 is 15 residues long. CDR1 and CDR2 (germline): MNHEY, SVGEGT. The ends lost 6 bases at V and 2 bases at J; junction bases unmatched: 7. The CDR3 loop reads CASSDSGDFTDTQYF. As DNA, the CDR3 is TGTGCCAGCAGCGATAGCGGGGATTTCACAGATACGCAGTATTTT.

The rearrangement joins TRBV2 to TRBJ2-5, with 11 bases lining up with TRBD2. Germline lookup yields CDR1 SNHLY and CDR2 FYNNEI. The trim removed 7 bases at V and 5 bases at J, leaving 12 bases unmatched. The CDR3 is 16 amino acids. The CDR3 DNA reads TGTGCCAGCACTCACCCCCAACTAGCGGGAGAGGAGACCCAGTACTTC. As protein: CASTHPQLAGEETQYF.

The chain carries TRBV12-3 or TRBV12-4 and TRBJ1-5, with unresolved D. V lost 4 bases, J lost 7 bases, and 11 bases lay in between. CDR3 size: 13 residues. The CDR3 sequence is CASSSGLLQPQHF. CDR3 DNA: TGTGCCAGCAGTTCAGGACTCCTCCAGCCCCAGCATTTT.

The CDR3 region has the DNA TGCGCCAGCAGCTGGGGACAGACCTACGAGCAGTACTTC. It specifies CASSWGQTYEQYF. This rearrangement joins TRBV5-1 to TRBJ2-7, with 7 bases aligning to TRBD1. Germline V gene sequence: CDR1 SGHRS, CDR2 YFSETQ. V gave up 3 bases and J gave up 2 bases; unmatched junction bases: 2. The CDR3 runs 13 residues.

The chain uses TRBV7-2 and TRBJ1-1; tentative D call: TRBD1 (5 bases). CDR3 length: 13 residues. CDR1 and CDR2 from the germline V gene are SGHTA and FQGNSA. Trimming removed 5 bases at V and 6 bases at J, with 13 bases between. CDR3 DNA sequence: TGTGCCAGCAGCCGGCTTGGGGGGGCTGAAGCTTTCTTT. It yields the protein CASSRLGGAEAFF.

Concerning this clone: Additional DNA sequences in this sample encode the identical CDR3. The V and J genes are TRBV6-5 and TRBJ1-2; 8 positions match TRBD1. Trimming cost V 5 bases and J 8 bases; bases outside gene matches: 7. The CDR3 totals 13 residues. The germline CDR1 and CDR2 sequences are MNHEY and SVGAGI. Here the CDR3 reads CASSSGQGFGYTF. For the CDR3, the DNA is TGTGCCAGCAGTAGCGGACAGGGCTTCGGCTACACCTTC.

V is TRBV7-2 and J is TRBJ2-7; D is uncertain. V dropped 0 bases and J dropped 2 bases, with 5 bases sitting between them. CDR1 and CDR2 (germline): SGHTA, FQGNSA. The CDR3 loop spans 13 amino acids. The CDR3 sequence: CASSLARPYEQYF. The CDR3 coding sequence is TGTGCCAGCAGCTTAGCCAGGCCCTACGAGCAGTACTTC.

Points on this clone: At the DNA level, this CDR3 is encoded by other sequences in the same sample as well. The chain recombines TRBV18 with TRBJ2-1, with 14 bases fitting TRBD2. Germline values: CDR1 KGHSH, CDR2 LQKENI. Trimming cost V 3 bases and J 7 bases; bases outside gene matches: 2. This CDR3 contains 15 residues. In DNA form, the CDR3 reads TGTGCCAGCTCACCCGGGACTAGCGGGAGAAATGAGCAGTTCTTC. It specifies CASSPGTSGRNEQFF.